This TCR beta chain was documented in a study of blood T cell repertoires in COVID-19. Using immunoSEQ multiplex PCR, the repertoire was profiled, and TCRdb retains in-frame clones only, with some absent. Of some 430,000 clones listed, roughly 91% are singletons. The germline gives CDR1 MGHRA, CDR2 YSYEKL. This CDR3 is 16 amino acids long. The V end lost 1 base, the J end lost 0 bases, and 10 bases lay between the germline ends. Cohort allocation depended upon clinical history that participants reported. This TCR was sampled from a man in his late teens or twenties who had recovered from COVID-19. Specimen: PBMCs or T cells enriched from blood (not recorded which). The chain joins TRBV4-1 to TRBJ2-1; D is perhaps TRBD2 (6 bases). CDR3 loop: CASSQGTTSSYNEQFF. The CDR3 region has the DNA TGCGCCAGCAGCCAAGGGACTACTAGCTCCTACAATGAGCAGTTCTTC.